This T cell receptor (beta chain) originates from a study of T cell changes during pregnancy in multiple sclerosis. Libraries were prepared by immunoSEQ multiplex PCR; TCRdb keeps only in-frame clonotypes and omits some of them. The sample carries tens of thousands of clones, 75% to 90% recorded once. V lost 1 base and J lost 3; bases outside the gene matches: 3. Germline loops: CDR1 MDHEN, CDR2 SYDVKM. This CDR3 spans 15 amino acids. The material was CD4+ T cells from peripheral blood mononuclear cells, obtained in the first trimester of pregnancy. The chain employs TRBV28 and TRBJ2-3, with 8 bases aligning to TRBD1. The receptor was derived from a female donor with multiple sclerosis, enrolled in a pregnancy study. The CDR3 sequence is CASSLFQGATDTQYF. CDR3 DNA: TGTGCCAGCAGTTTATTTCAGGGGGCGACAGATACGCAGTATTTT.